The present TCR beta chain was sequenced within a study of T cells in localized non-small cell lung cancer. Points from the study as a whole: Density of T cells in blood, when higher, went with longer overall survival. Since sequencing was restricted to only one region of the tumor, intratumor heterogeneity remains a possibility.

V lost 4 bases and J lost 7, with 17 bases in between. This CDR3 is built from 13 residues. Germline CDR1 SQVTM, CDR2 ANQGSEA. Relative to its sample, this clone is large. What it recognizes is unknown. Measured with immunoSEQ multiplex PCR; TCRdb has only the in-frame clones, and not every one. Of 20,000 to 30,000 clones listed, roughly nine tenths were seen once; the top ten hold more than 0.95%. The V call is TRBV29-1, the J call TRBJ2-7; a possible D gene is TRBD2 (6 bases). This receptor was identified in a woman aged 35 to 75 with stage I lung adenocarcinoma. Source: peripheral blood, taken before any cancer treatment. The CDR3 here is CSVVGGTRGEQYF. The CDR3 coding sequence is TGCAGCGTTGTTGGGGGAACCCGGGGGGAGCAGTACTTC.